The 15 T cell receptor beta chains below were found in one sample sequenced in a study of blood T cell repertoires in COVID-19. Profiling relied on immunoSEQ multiplex PCR, and the TCRdb table lists in-frame clones only, not all of them. The table records 300,000 to 350,000 clones, roughly 90% of them present only once. The source material was PBMCs or T cells enriched from blood (not recorded which). These receptors were collected from a woman between 18 and 29 years old with acute COVID-19.

The rearrangement joins TRBV18 to TRBJ1-6; 7 nucleotides agree with TRBD1. V shed 6 bases and J 5 bases; nucleotides not matched to a gene: 1. The CDR3 totals 13 residues. Germline V lookup: CDR1 KGHSH, CDR2 LQKENI. CDR3 sequence (DNA): TGTGCCAGCTCGGACAGGAATAATTCACCCCTCCACTTT. It is translated as CASSDRNNSPLHF.

V usage is TRBV2 and J usage is TRBJ2-5; 12 nucleotides match TRBD2. The CDR3 spans 14 residues. V dropped 8 bases and J dropped 4; count of bases not matched to a gene: 5. Germline V CDR1 and CDR2: SNHLY, FYNNEI. The CDR3, as DNA: TGTGCCAGCCCCGTGACTAGCGGGAGAGAGACCCAGTACTTC. Its translation is CASPVTSGRETQYF.

The chain combines TRBV3-1 (or the pseudogene TRBV3-2) with TRBJ1-4; TRBD1 aligns across 7 bases. J was trimmed by 4 bases and V by 1 base; bases with no gene match: 3. The length of the CDR3 is 15 residues. In germline, CDR1 is LGHDT, CDR2 YNNKEL (reference sequence). For the CDR3, the DNA is TGTGCCAGCAGCCAAGCACAGGGGATTAATGAAAAACTGTTTTTT. Translation gives CASSQAQGINEKLFF.

V is TRBV28 and J is TRBJ2-1, with 7 nucleotides matching TRBD2. CDR1 and CDR2 from the germline V gene are MDHEN and SYDVKM. The length of the CDR3 is 18 residues. With V trimmed by 5 bases and J by 0 bases, 13 bases remained unmatched. This chain's CDR3 is CASSPLAGDYSSYNEQFF. The CDR3 DNA reads as TGTGCCAGCAGTCCCCTGGCGGGAGATTATTCCTCCTACAATGAGCAGTTCTTC.

The chain combines TRBV2 with TRBJ1-1, with unresolved D. Germline-derived CDR1 and CDR2 are SNHLY and FYNNEI. Trimming left V 7 bases short and J 12 bases short, with 12 bases between. The length of the CDR3 is 10 residues. The CDR3 DNA reads as TGTGCCAGCATGAGGGAGTTTTCTTTCTTT. This translates into CASMREFSFF.

This clone was seen a handful of times. The V call is TRBV7-9, the J call TRBJ2-2; D perhaps matches TRBD1 (5 bases). The V and J ends lost 5 bases and 7 bases respectively, with 17 bases between them. The CDR3 has 15 residues. The V gene's germline CDR1 is SEHNR and CDR2 FQNEAQ (reference sequence). The CDR3 sequence: CASSLLQGFGGELFF. CDR3 nucleotide sequence: TGTGCCAGCAGCCTACTTCAGGGATTTGGCGGGGAGCTGTTTTTT. The complete variable domain, with remaining parts taken from reference TRBV7-9 and TRBJ2-2, reads DTGVSQNPRHKITKRGQNVTFRCDPISEHNRLYWYRQTLGQGPEFLTYFQNEAQLEKSRLLSDRFSAERPKGSFSTLEIQRTEQGDSAMYLCASSLLQGFGGELFFGEGSRLTVL.

The CDR3: CASSSSVGLGGEQFF. The CDR3 coding sequence is TGTGCCAGCAGCTCCTCCGTGGGTCTAGGGGGTGAGCAGTTCTTC. The chain joins TRBV11-2 to TRBJ2-1, with TRBD1 as a possible D gene (6 bases). Between the trimmed V and J ends, which lost 4 bases and 9 bases, there was a span of 19 bases. Germline CDR1 is SGHAT and CDR2 is FQNNGV. CDR3 size: 15 residues.

The V call is TRBV7-6, the J call TRBJ2-4; 14 bases are a match to TRBD2. Per the germline V gene, CDR1 is SGHVS and CDR2 is FNYEAQ. The ends lost 5 bases at V and 3 bases at J; junction bases unmatched: 21. The CDR3 length is 22 residues. The CDR3 loop reads CASSAQTSGGGLVVSVKNIQYF. CDR3 nucleotide sequence: TGTGCCAGCAGCGCACAGACTAGCGGGGGGGGACTAGTAGTGTCAGTCAAAAACATTCAGTACTTC.

The V and J genes are TRBV7-9 and TRBJ2-1; TRBD2 matches at 10 bases. The CDR3 spans 16 residues. The ends lost 3 bases at V and 8 bases at J; junction bases unmatched: 10. Germline V gives CDR1 SEHNR, CDR2 FQNEAQ (reference sequence). The CDR3 DNA reads TGTGCCAGCAGCTTCAGAGCGGGACTAGCGTCCCATGAGCAGTTCTTC. It encodes CASSFRAGLASHEQFF.

The chain joins TRBV19 to TRBJ1-5; D possibly corresponds to TRBD1 (5 bases). V dropped 0 bases and J dropped 6 bases, with 12 bases sitting between them. This CDR3 has 15 residues. Germline CDR1 and CDR2: LNHDA and SQIVND (reference sequence). CDR3 sequence reads: CASSIEGDKRQPQHF. The CDR3 DNA reads TGTGCCAGTAGTATAGAAGGGGATAAGCGTCAGCCCCAGCATTTT.

The rearrangement joins TRBV19 to TRBJ1-2; a possible D gene is TRBD1 (6 bases). Germline lookup yields CDR1 LNHDA and CDR2 SQIVND (reference sequence). The V end lost 1 base, the J end lost 4 bases, and 10 bases lay between the germline ends. The length of the CDR3 is 14 residues. CDR3 residues: CASSIGQGSYGYTF. The DNA of the CDR3 is TGTGCCAGTAGTATAGGCCAGGGGTCCTATGGCTACACCTTC.

The V gene is TRBV6-5, the J gene TRBJ2-4; the match to TRBD2 covers 7 bases. CDR1 and CDR2 (germline): MNHEY, SVGAGI. The CDR3 consists of 15 residues. V lost 2 bases and J lost 5; bases outside the gene matches: 6. CDR3 sequence reads: CASSYQTSEENIQYF. The CDR3 DNA reads TGTGCCAGCAGTTACCAAACTAGCGAGGAAAACATTCAGTACTTC.

V and J are TRBV19 and TRBJ2-5; TRBD1 agrees at 7 bases. CDR1 and CDR2 from the germline V gene are LNHDA and SQIVND (reference sequence). The V and J ends lost 4 bases and 5 bases, in that order; junction bases with no gene match: 7. CDR3 length: 14 residues. Here the CDR3 DNA reads TGTGCCAGTAGTAACGACAGGGTGGACGAGACCCAGTACTTC. Encoded protein: CASSNDRVDETQYF.

The V call is TRBV5-1, the J call TRBJ2-1, with 9 positions matching TRBD2. CDR3 length equals 16 residues. Germline lookup yields CDR1 SGHRS and CDR2 YFSETQ. The ends lost 0 bases at V and 6 bases at J; junction bases unmatched: 7. The CDR3 sequence is CASSLVSSGTINEQFF. CDR3 bases: TGCGCCAGCAGCTTGGTTTCTAGCGGGACGATCAATGAGCAGTTCTTC.

This clone was picked up one time. The rearrangement uses TRBV6-2 or TRBV6-3 and TRBJ2-5; possible D gene TRBD1, 6 bases. Germline V lookup: CDR1 MNHEY, CDR2 SVGEGT. The CDR3 is 13 residues long. Between the trimmed V and J ends, which lost 4 bases and 5 bases, there was a span of 11 bases. DNA of the CDR3: TGTGCCAGCAGTTCAGGGGAAGGGGAGACCCAGTACTTC. This codes for CASSSGEGETQYF.